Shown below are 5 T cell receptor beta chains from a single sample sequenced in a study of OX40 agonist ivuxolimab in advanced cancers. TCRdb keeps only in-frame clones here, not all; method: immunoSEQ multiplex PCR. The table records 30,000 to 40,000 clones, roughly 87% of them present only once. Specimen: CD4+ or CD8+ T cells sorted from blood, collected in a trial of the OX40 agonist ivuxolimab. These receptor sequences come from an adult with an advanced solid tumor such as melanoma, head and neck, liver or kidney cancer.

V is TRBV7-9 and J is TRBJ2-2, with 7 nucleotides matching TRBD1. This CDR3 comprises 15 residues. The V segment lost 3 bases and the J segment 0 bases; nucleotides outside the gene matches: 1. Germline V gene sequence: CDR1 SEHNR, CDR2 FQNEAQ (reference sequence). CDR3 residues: CASSLTGSNTGELFF. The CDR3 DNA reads TGTGCCAGCAGCTTGACAGGGTCGAACACCGGGGAGCTGTTTTTT.

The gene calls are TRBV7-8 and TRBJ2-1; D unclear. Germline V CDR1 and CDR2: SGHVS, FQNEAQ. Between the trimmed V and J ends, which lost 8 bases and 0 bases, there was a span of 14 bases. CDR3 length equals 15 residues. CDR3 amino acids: CASRLLRSSYNEQFF. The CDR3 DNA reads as TGTGCCAGCCGTCTCTTAAGGAGCTCCTACAATGAGCAGTTCTTC.

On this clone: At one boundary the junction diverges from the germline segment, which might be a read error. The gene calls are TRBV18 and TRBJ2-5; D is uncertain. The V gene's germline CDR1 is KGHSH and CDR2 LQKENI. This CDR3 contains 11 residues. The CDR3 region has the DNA TGTGCCAGCTCACCCGACTGGCCTTTGGACTTC. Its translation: CASSPDWPLDF.

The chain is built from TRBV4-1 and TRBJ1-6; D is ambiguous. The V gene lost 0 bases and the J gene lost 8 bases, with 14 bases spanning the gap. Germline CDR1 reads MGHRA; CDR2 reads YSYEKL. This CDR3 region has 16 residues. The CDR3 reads CASSQDIGVEYSPLHF. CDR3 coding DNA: TGCGCCAGCAGCCAAGATATTGGAGTAGAGTATTCACCCCTCCACTTT.

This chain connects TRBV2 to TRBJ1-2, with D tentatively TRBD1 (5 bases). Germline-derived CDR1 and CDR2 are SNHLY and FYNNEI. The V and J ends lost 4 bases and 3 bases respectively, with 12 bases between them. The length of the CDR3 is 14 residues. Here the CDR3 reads CASSVSRDYYGYTF. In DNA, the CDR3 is TGTGCCAGCAGTGTAAGCAGGGATTACTATGGCTACACCTTC.